What follows are 6 T cell receptor beta chains derived from one specimen sequenced in a study of T cells after posttransplantation cyclophosphamide. Only in-frame clones appear in the TCRdb table, and some are missing; sequencing was by immunoSEQ multiplex PCR. The record shows roughly 6,800 clones for this sample, with no singletons present. Treatment was busulfan-fludarabine conditioning, a marrow graft, and cyclophosphamide on days +3 and +4. The sequences come from PBMCs, collected after allogeneic stem cell transplant with posttransplant cyclophosphamide. The source is a female patient in her fifties who received an allogeneic stem cell transplant from a related donor, was CMV-positive, and had no GVHD. Some T cells may possibly be graft donor cells.

Ten or more counts support this clone. This CDR3 is CAISESVASSSYNEQFF. CDR3 in DNA: TGTGCCATCAGTGAGTCAGTAGCGTCAAGCTCCTACAATGAGCAGTTCTTC. The chain couples TRBV10-3 to TRBJ2-1; D perhaps matches TRBD2 (5 bases). V lost 0 bases, J lost 0 bases, and 12 bases lay in between. Per the germline V gene, CDR1 is ENHRY and CDR2 is SYGVKD. The CDR3 contains 17 residues.

Many counts were recorded for this clone. The V gene is TRBV5-6, the J gene TRBJ2-2; D gene ambiguous. Germline V gives CDR1 SGHDT, CDR2 YYEEEE. V shed 0 bases and J shed 5 bases, with 8 bases lying between them. The CDR3 has 14 amino acids. CDR3 nucleotides: TGTGCCAGCAGCTTGGACTACCGGACCGGGGAGCTGTTTTTT. Protein: CASSLDYRTGELFF.

This clone was observed many times. The rearrangement links TRBV11-3 to TRBJ2-1; 8 bases map to TRBD1. With 2 bases clipped from V and 3 bases from J, the junction kept 6 bases outside the gene matches. Germline V CDR1 and CDR2: SGHNT, YENEEA. CDR3 length: 16 residues. The chain's CDR3 is CASSLSRGRGYNEQFF. The CDR3, as DNA: TGTGCCAGCAGCTTAAGCAGGGGGCGAGGCTACAATGAGCAGTTCTTC.

This clone has ten or more counts. The genes are TRBV5-1 and TRBJ1-4, with D unresolved. The V and J ends lost 2 bases and 0 bases respectively, with 8 bases between them. Germline CDR1 is SGHRS and CDR2 is YFSETQ. The CDR3 contains 15 residues. The DNA for the CDR3 is TGCGCCAGCAGCTTATCCACTCCAACTAATGAAAAACTGTTTTTT. Protein sequence: CASSLSTPTNEKLFF.

The table lists this clone with many counts. CDR3 bases: TGTGCCAGTAGTATCCTGCGGCAGGGTTGGGGCTACACCTTC. Protein sequence: CASSILRQGWGYTF. V is TRBV19 and J is TRBJ1-2; possible D gene TRBD1, 5 bases. Looked up from germline, CDR1 is LNHDA and CDR2 is SQIVND (reference sequence). The CDR3 contains 14 residues. The V end lost 3 bases, the J end lost 8 bases, and 16 bases lay between the germline ends.

This clone was counted at least ten times. This chain joins TRBV12-3 or TRBV12-4 and TRBJ2-2, with a tentative D call TRBD2 (6 bases). V lost 5 bases to trimming and J lost 5 bases, with 24 bases between them. The CDR3 has 18 residues. CDR3 DNA: TGTGCCAGCAGTCGTCCCCCCCGACTCTCCCGGGGGACCGGGGAGCTGTTTTTT. Its protein product is CASSRPPRLSRGTGELFF.